This T cell receptor beta chain came from a study of cytomegalovirus exposure and HLA in healthy donors (dated by TCRdb to 2016 to 2017). For the study in its entirety: According to a later analysis, the roughly 120 validation repertoires were produced on the same platform as the 680 or so repertoires of the first cohort. To predict cytomegalovirus infection status, the study brought together high-throughput TCR immunosequencing, statistical association of individual TCRs with disease status, and machine learning. Along with the approximately 600-subject first cohort, a separate validation cohort of over a hundred different subjects was used. The aim of the study was to test whether cataloging public T cell receptors could identify signatures of past pathogen exposure.

The library was built by means of the immunoSEQ multiplex PCR assay. In the paper's pipeline: A statistical classification framework was developed to diagnose cytomegalovirus status using the catalog of TCR beta chain sequences. TCRdb stores this immuneACCESS table with in-frame sequences only. Part of the clones is absent; in the studies checked, under half of the shortfall reflects unresolved V genes, and no reason is known for the rest. V, J and clone size are those of that table, while D and trimming were read from the DNA. This sample lists about 360,000 clones; 70% to 90% were detected once. The leading ten clones occupy under 0.9% of the sample. From its cysteine to its phenylalanine, the CDR3 spans 18 amino acids. Only the CDR3 DNA stays, 54 bases, in frame from base 1. According to the germline V gene, CDR1 reads SGHDT and CDR2 reads YYEEEE. Compared with germline, V lacks 0 bases and J lacks 5 bases; bases without a gene match: 16.

Note on this clone: The specificity of this receptor is unknown. Base qualities are not recorded, but no much larger clone differs from it by a single base.

What the research found in general, with its limitations: A later analysis had no HLA typing for the validation cohort, so co-occurrence there was scored across all 130 or so repertoires. In both the original and validation cohorts, the classifier was reported to diagnose cytomegalovirus status with high specificity and sensitivity. Most TCR sequences were observed very rarely across donors, whereas some public TCRs were present in many individuals. A total of 150 or so TCR beta chains were listed by the study as associated with cytomegalovirus. Subsequent analysis determined that TCRs grouped into clusters in the first cohort also showed a tendency toward co-occurrence across the 130 or so validation repertoires, and 94% of cluster scores exceeded 0. It was suggested by the authors that the approach could potentially be generalized to other disease states and immunological phenotypes. In vitro tests confirmed that a few of the cytomegalovirus-associated TCR beta chains recognize cytomegalovirus antigens.

The donors were included in the validation cohort of 130 or so subjects, a group kept apart from the approximately 700-subject first cohort. The sequence links TRBV5-6 to TRBJ2-5; TRBD2 aligns with 7 central bases. The receptor was isolated from a woman between 18 and 30 years old in good health and CMV-seronegative. Sequenced material: PBMCs. In nucleotide form, the sequence is TGTGCCAGCAGCTTGGGCGCTAGCGGACCCCTCGGTCGGGAGACCCAGTACTTC. It specifies CASSLGASGPLGRETQYF.